Each of the 14 T cell receptor beta chains below was sequenced from the same sample in a study of a mutant IDH1 vaccine in newly diagnosed glioma. Time point of the sample: week 47, end of study. Vaccinated patients received 300 ug of mutant IDH1 20-mer peptide per dose, with topical imiquimod. No antigen has been assigned to these receptors. The table came from immunoSEQ multiplex PCR; TCRdb's copy has only in-frame clones and leaves some out. The sample contains approximately 30,000 clones, about nine tenths of which appear only once. Sample: PBMCs, taken from a glioma patient whose treatment included an IDH1 peptide vaccine. The receptor set was obtained from a woman between 35 and 50 years old with glioma.

This clone was seen only once. The chain couples TRBV28 to TRBJ2-7, with D uncertain. The CDR3 spans 12 residues. The V end lost 3 bases, the J end lost 7 bases, and 10 bases lay between the germline ends. Germline CDR1 reads MDHEN; CDR2 reads SYDVKM. CDR3 in amino acids: CASSFRLREQYF. The CDR3 region has the DNA TGTGCCAGCAGTTTTAGGTTGCGTGAGCAGTACTTC. Variable domain in full (rest from reference TRBV28 and TRBJ2-7): DVKVTQSSRYLVKRTGEKVFLECVQDMDHENMFWYRQDPGLGLRLIYFSYDVKMKEKGDIPEGYSVSREKKERFSLILESASTNQTSMYLCASSFRLREQYFGPGTRLTVT.

The chain uses TRBV5-1 and TRBJ1-5, with a weak D call TRBD1 (5 bases). V lost 1 base and J 3 bases, leaving 8 bases between the germline ends. Per germline, CDR1 SGHRS and CDR2 YFSETQ. There are 14 residues in the CDR3. The CDR3 reads CASSLSGPNQPQHF. Written as DNA, the CDR3 is TGCGCCAGCAGCTTGTCAGGGCCCAATCAGCCCCAGCATTTT. The whole variable domain, filled in from reference TRBV5-1 and TRBJ1-5, reads KAGVTQTPRYLIKTRGQQVTLSCSPISGHRSVSWYQQTPGQGLQFLFEYFSETQRNKGNFPGRFSGRQFSNSRSEMNVSTLELGDSALYLCASSLSGPNQPQHFGDGTRLSIL.

Written as DNA, the CDR3 is TGTGCCAGCAGTCCCGATAGGGGCGGCAATCAGCCCCAGCATTTT. This codes for CASSPDRGGNQPQHF. V and J are TRBV6-5 and TRBJ1-5; a weak D match, TRBD1 (5 bases). V was shortened by 5 bases and J by 2 bases, with 13 bases between the two germline ends. The CDR3 sequence is 15 residues long. The V gene's germline CDR1 is MNHEY and CDR2 SVGAGI.

The CDR3 spells CASSQDPDGPETQYF. The CDR3 DNA reads TGCGCCAGCAGCCAAGACCCAGATGGTCCAGAGACCCAGTACTTC. The V call is TRBV4-1, the J call TRBJ2-5; no clear D. V was clipped by 0 bases and J by 4 bases, with 12 bases between them. Germline V gene sequence: CDR1 MGHRA, CDR2 YSYEKL. The CDR3 is 15 amino acids.

CDR3: CASSLGTSGSRQETQYF. The DNA of the CDR3 is TGCGCCAGCAGCTTGGGGACTAGCGGGTCCCGCCAAGAGACCCAGTACTTC. V and J are TRBV5-1 and TRBJ2-5; 11 bases line up with TRBD2. This CDR3 has 17 residues. V shed 0 bases, J shed 1 base, and the junction held 5 bases outside the gene matches. Looked up from germline, CDR1 is SGHRS and CDR2 is YFSETQ.

This clone was counted only a few times. The chain couples TRBV5-4 to TRBJ1-2, with 7 bases aligning to TRBD1. CDR1 SGHNT and CDR2 YYREEE come from the germline V gene (reference sequence). CDR3 length: 16 residues. The V segment lost 2 bases and the J segment 7 bases; nucleotides outside the gene matches: 14. This CDR3 reads CASSLRTGRSGGGYTF. DNA of the CDR3: TGTGCCAGCAGCTTAAGGACAGGTCGATCTGGGGGTGGCTACACCTTC.

This chain joins TRBV18 and TRBJ2-3; a possible D gene is TRBD1 (5 bases). The CDR3 totals 12 residues. V gave up 3 bases and J gave up 6 bases, with 7 bases separating them. Germline loops: CDR1 KGHSH, CDR2 LQKENI. CDR3 coding DNA: TGTGCCAGCTCACCGAAGGGGGATACGCAGTATTTT. Protein product: CASSPKGDTQYF.

The J gene is TRBJ2-1, the V gene TRBV5-8, with D unclear. Trimming took off 3 bases at V and 0 bases at J, with 10 bases between the two ends. Germline V gene lookup returns CDR1 SGHTS and CDR2 YDEGEE. This CDR3 has 15 residues. CDR3 bases: TGTGCCAGCAGCTGGGCCATAAGCTCCTACAATGAGCAGTTCTTC. This codes for CASSWAISSYNEQFF.

The chain employs TRBV5-1 and TRBJ2-3; TRBD2 aligns across 7 bases. Per germline, CDR1 SGHRS and CDR2 YFSETQ. This CDR3 has 14 amino acids. The V and J ends lost 4 bases and 6 bases, in that order; junction bases with no gene match: 8. As DNA, the CDR3 is TGCGCCAGCAGCCCAACTAGCGTGGGTGATACGCAGTATTTT. Protein product: CASSPTSVGDTQYF. The variable domain in full, completed from reference TRBV5-1 and TRBJ2-3, reads KAGVTQTPRYLIKTRGQQVTLSCSPISGHRSVSWYQQTPGQGLQFLFEYFSETQRNKGNFPGRFSGRQFSNSRSEMNVSTLELGDSALYLCASSPTSVGDTQYFGPGTRLTVL.

V gene TRBV29-1 combines with J gene TRBJ1-2; D unresolved. The CDR3 loop spans 11 amino acids. Trimming pared 4 bases from V and 8 bases from J, leaving 11 bases between. CDR1 SQVTM and CDR2 ANQGSEA come from the germline V gene. The CDR3 DNA sequence: TGCAGCGTTGCGGGTACAAGGGGCTACACCTTC. Protein: CSVAGTRGYTF.

The V gene is TRBV7-2, the J gene TRBJ2-3; D possibly corresponds to TRBD2 (7 bases). V dropped 5 bases and J dropped 3 bases, with 18 bases sitting between them. Per the germline V gene, CDR1 is SGHTA and CDR2 is FQGNSA. The CDR3 totals 16 residues. The CDR3 spells CASSLYPGGVTDTQYF. CDR3 sequence (DNA): TGTGCCAGCAGCCTATACCCGGGGGGCGTGACAGATACGCAGTATTTT.

This chain connects TRBV5-1 to TRBJ2-7; tentative D call: TRBD2 (7 bases). Deletions cut 9 bases from V and 7 bases from J, with 26 bases between. The CDR3 totals 15 residues. Germline values: CDR1 SGHRS, CDR2 YFSETQ. CDR3 nucleotide sequence: TGCGCCACCAACCCGGGGGCGGGAGCCCTCGAGGAGCAGTACTTC. This codes for CATNPGAGALEEQYF.

This sequence joins TRBV6-6 and TRBJ1-5, with 9 positions matching TRBD1. The CDR3 length is 14 residues. Looked up from germline, CDR1 is MNHNY and CDR2 is SVGAGI (reference sequence). J was trimmed by 4 bases and V by 6 bases; bases with no gene match: 4. CDR3 protein: CASRDGQGNQPQHF. CDR3 DNA: TGTGCCAGCAGAGACGGACAGGGGAATCAGCCCCAGCATTTT.

J is TRBJ2-7 and V is TRBV15, with 7 bases identical to TRBD2. Trimming cost V 2 bases and J 7 bases; bases outside gene matches: 8. The CDR3 is 14 residues long. Per germline, CDR1 LNHNV and CDR2 YYDKDF (reference sequence). The DNA of the CDR3 is TGTGCCACCAGCAGACGGGGGGTTCCCAAGGAGCAGTACTTC. This codes for CATSRRGVPKEQYF.